The source of this T cell receptor beta chain is a study of T cells in Graves' hyperthyroidism and ophthalmopathy. Amplified TCR beta CDR3 regions came from RNA transcripts. First-round RT-PCR targeting the TCR CDR3 was performed with the HTBI primer set. TCRdb analysed the multiplex PCR reads with MiXCR anew, one entry per CDR3 protein. The data show some 600,000 distinct CDR3 sequences, 11% to 15% seen once. Trimming removed 5 bases from V and 5 bases from J; junction bases left unmatched: 5. The V gene's germline CDR1 is LNHDA and CDR2 SQIVND (reference sequence). The CDR3 runs to 13 residues. The table lists this clonotype with a few counts.

V usage is TRBV19 and J usage is TRBJ1-1, with 7 bases lining up with TRBD1. The sample consisted of blood. The sequence was collected from a woman in her twenties or thirties with Graves' hyperthyroidism that later progressed to Graves' ophthalmopathy. The CDR3 reads CASSWDSGTEAFF. Here the CDR3 DNA reads TGTGCCAGTAGTTGGGACAGCGGGACTGAAGCTTTCTTT.